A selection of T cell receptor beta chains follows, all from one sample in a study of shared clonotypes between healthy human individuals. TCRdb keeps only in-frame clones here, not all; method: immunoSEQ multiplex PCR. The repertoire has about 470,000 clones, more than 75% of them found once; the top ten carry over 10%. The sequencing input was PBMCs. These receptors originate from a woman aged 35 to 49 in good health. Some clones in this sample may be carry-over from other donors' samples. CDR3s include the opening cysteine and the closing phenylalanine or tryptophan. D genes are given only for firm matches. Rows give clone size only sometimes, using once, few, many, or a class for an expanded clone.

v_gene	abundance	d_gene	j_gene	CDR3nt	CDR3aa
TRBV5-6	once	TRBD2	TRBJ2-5	TGTGCCAGCAGCTTGGGACTAGCGCAACAAGAGACCCAGTACTTC	CASSLGLAQQETQYF
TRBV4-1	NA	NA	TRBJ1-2	TGCGCCAGCAGCCAAGATGTCACAGGGAGAGGGTACTATGGCTACACCTTC	CASSQDVTGRGYYGYTF
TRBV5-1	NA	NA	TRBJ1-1	TGCGCCAGCAGCTTTACCCAGGGCATAACTGAAGCTTTCTTT	CASSFTQGITEAFF
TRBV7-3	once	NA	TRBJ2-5	TGTGCCAGCAGCTTAATGGCTAGTCAAGAGACCCAGTACTTC	CASSLMASQETQYF
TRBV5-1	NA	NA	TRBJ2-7	TGCGCCAGCAGCTTAGGCGGGGAAGGCTACGAGCAGTACTTC	CASSLGGEGYEQYF
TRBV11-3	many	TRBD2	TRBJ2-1	TGTGCCAGCAGCCAGGGACTAGCGAGCTCCTACAATGAGCAGTTCTTC	CASSQGLASSYNEQFF
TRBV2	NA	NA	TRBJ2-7	TGTGCCAGTGCTTTCGGGGCTCTCTACGAGCAGTACTTC	CASAFGALYEQYF
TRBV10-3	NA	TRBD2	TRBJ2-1	TGTGCCATCAGTGAGGCCCTAGCGGGAGGACCCTACAATGAGCAGTTCTTC	CAISEALAGGPYNEQFF
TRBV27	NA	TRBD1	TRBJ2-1	TGTGCCAGCAGTTTATTCCGGGACAGGCTCAATGAGCAGTTCTTC	CASSLFRDRLNEQFF
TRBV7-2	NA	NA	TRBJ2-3	TGTGCCAGCAGCTTAGCACCAAACACAGATACGCAGTATTTT	CASSLAPNTDTQYF
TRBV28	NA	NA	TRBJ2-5	TGTGCCAGCAGTTTAACAAGTACCCAAGAGACCCAGTACTTC	CASSLTSTQETQYF
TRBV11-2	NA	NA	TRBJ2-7	TGTGCCAGCAGCTTGGAGAGGGGCGAGCAGTACTTC	CASSLERGEQYF
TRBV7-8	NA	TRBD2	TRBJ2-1	TGTGCCAGCAGCTTAATGGCCCGGACTAGCGGGCTACCTGAGCAGTTCTTC	CASSLMARTSGLPEQFF
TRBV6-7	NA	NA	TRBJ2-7	TGTGCCAGCAGTTATCCCGGGCGAGCATTCCACGAGCAGTACTTC	CASSYPGRAFHEQYF
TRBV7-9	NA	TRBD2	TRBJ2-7	TGTGCCTCAGCGGGAGGGCCCACCTACGAGCAGTACTTC	CASAGGPTYEQYF
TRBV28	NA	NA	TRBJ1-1	TGTGCCAGCAGTTCCTTTCGGGCAGGGGTAGGCACTGAAGCTTTCTTT	CASSSFRAGVGTEAFF
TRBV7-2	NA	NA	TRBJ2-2	TGTGCCAGCAGCTTAGTTGGGACACAACTAACCGGGGAGCTGTTTTTT	CASSLVGTQLTGELFF
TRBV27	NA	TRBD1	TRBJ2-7	TGTGCCAGCAGAGAAACAGGGGTTACGGGGTACGAGCAGTACTTC	CASRETGVTGYEQYF
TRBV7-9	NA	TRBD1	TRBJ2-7	TGTGCCAGCAGTACCGGGACAGACTCCTACGAGCAGTACTTC	CASSTGTDSYEQYF
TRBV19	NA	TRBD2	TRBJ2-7	TGTGCCAGTAGTCCCCGGGAGGGGCCCTACGAGCAGTACTTC	CASSPREGPYEQYF
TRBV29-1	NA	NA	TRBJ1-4	TGCAGCGTCAGCTGGGAAGACCGTGAAAAACTGTTTTTT	CSVSWEDREKLFF
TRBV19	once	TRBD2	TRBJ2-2	TGTGCCAGTACCTCTCAAGCGGGAGTCACCGGGGAGCTGTTTTTT	CASTSQAGVTGELFF
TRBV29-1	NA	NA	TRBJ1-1	TGCAGCGTCGGCTTGAACACTGAAGCTTTCTTT	CSVGLNTEAFF
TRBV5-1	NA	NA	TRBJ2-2	TGCGCCAGCAGCTCGGAGGGCCGGACCGGGGAGCTGTTTTTT	CASSSEGRTGELFF
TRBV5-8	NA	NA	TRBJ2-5	TGTGCCAGCAGCTTGAGGGGGGGTGAGACCCAGTACTTC	CASSLRGGETQYF
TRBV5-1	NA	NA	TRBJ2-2	TGCGCCAGCAGCTCGGCAGAGAAGCTGTTTTTT	CASSSAEKLFF
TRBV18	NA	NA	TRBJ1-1	TGTGCCAGCTCACCACGGGAGGGCCGCGAAGCTTTCTTT	CASSPREGREAFF
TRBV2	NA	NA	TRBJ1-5	TGTGCCAGCAGTGATACGGCAGGGAGCAATCAGCCCCAGCATTTT	CASSDTAGSNQPQHF
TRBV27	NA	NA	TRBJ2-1	TGTGCCAGCAGTTTTCTCCAAAATGAGCAGTTCTTC	CASSFLQNEQFF
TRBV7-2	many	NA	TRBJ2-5	TGTGCCAGCAGCTTCCAGGGGCCCGAAGAGACCCAGTACTTC	CASSFQGPEETQYF
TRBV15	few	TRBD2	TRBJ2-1	TGTGCCACCAGCAGACGTGGGCTAGCGGGAGGGCCTAACAATGAGCAGTTCTTC	CATSRRGLAGGPNNEQFF
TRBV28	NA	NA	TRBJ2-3	TGCGCCAGCAGTTTAGGGTTGGCTAGCGGCACAGATACGCAGTATTTT	CASSLGLASGTDTQYF
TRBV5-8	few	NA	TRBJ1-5	TGTGCCAGCAGCTCCGAGAGGGGGGACCTGACTTTAAATCAGCCCCAGCATTTT	CASSSERGDLTLNQPQHF
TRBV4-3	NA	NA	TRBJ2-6	TGCGCCAGCAGCCATTTGGTTACAGGCCACTCTGGGGCCAACGTCCTGACTTTC	CASSHLVTGHSGANVLTF
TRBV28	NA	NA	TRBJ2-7	TGTGCCAGCCTTACCGGGAGCCTCTCTGGCGGGCAGTACTTC	CASLTGSLSGGQYF
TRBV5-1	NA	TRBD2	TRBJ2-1	TGCGCCAGCAGCTTGGATAGCGGGACCACCCTAAGCGGTGAGCAGTTCTTC	CASSLDSGTTLSGEQFF
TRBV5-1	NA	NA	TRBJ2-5	TGCGCCAGCAGCTTGGTGTCAGGATCCCAAGAGACCCAGTACTTC	CASSLVSGSQETQYF
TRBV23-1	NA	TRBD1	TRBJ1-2	TGCGCCAGCGGGGCCCCGACAGGGGGCGACGACTATGGCTACACCTTC	CASGAPTGGDDYGYTF
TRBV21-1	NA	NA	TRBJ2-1	TGTGCCAGCAACATACTCCGGGACAGGGGGCAGTTTGAGCAGTTCTTC	CASNILRDRGQFEQFF
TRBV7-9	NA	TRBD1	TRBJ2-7	TGTGCCAGCAGCCAAGCCGGGACAGGCTACGAGCAGTACTTC	CASSQAGTGYEQYF
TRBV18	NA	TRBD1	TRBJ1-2	TGTGCCAGCTCACCTCAGGCCGCAGGCTCGGGACAGCACCATGGCTACACCTTC	CASSPQAAGSGQHHGYTF
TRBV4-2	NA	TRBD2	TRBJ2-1	TGTGCCAGCAGCCAAGGGGCGGGAGGGGACAATGAGCAGTTCTTC	CASSQGAGGDNEQFF
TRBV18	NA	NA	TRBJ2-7	TGTGCCAGCTCCCCGTCGGGCGGGATTTCCTACGAGCAGTACTTC	CASSPSGGISYEQYF
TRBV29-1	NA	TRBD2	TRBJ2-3	TGCAGCGTTCTCGGGCTAGCGGGAGGGGGAGATACGCAGTATTTT	CSVLGLAGGGDTQYF
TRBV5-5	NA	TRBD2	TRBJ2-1	TGTGCCAGCAGCGCGGACGGGAGGGCCACCTACAATGAGCAGTTCTTC	CASSADGRATYNEQFF
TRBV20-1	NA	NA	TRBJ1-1	TGCAGTGCTATGGTGAACACTGAAGCTTTCTTT	CSAMVNTEAFF
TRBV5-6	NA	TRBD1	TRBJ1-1	TGTGCCAGCAGCTGGGGACAGGGAGACACTGAAGCTTTCTTT	CASSWGQGDTEAFF
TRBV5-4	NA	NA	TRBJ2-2	TGTGCCAGCAGCCTCCACGGAGGGCCGACCGGGGAGCTGTTTTTT	CASSLHGGPTGELFF
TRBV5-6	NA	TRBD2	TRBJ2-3	TGTGCCAGCAGCTTGGGGACTAGCCCACAAGCCACAGATACGCAGTATTTT	CASSLGTSPQATDTQYF
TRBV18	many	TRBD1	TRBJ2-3	TGTGCCAGCTCATCTCTGACAGGGGAGGATACGCAGTATTTT	CASSSLTGEDTQYF
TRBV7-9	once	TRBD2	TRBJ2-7	TGTGCCAGCAGCCCCGGGGGGTATTACGAGCAGTACTTC	CASSPGGYYEQYF
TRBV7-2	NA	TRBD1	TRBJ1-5	TGTGCCAGCAGCTTTTCAGGGGGCGGTCAGCCCCAGCATTTT	CASSFSGGGQPQHF
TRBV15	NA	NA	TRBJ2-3	TGTGCCACCAGCAGAGATCGGGGGGATACGCAGTATTTT	CATSRDRGDTQYF
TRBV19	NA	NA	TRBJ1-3	TGTGCCAGTAGCACCAGCAGGGTCTCTGGAAACACCATATATTTT	CASSTSRVSGNTIYF
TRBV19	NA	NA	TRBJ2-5	TGTGCCAGTAGTAACCGGTACCAAGAGACCCAGTACTTC	CASSNRYQETQYF
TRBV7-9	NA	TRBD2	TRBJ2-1	TGTGCCAGCAGCTACCAGCGGGAGGGCCCAGACAATGAGCAGTTCTTC	CASSYQREGPDNEQFF
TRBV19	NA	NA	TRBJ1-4	TGTGCCAGTAGTGAGCTTTTGGACGAAAAACTGTTTTTT	CASSELLDEKLFF